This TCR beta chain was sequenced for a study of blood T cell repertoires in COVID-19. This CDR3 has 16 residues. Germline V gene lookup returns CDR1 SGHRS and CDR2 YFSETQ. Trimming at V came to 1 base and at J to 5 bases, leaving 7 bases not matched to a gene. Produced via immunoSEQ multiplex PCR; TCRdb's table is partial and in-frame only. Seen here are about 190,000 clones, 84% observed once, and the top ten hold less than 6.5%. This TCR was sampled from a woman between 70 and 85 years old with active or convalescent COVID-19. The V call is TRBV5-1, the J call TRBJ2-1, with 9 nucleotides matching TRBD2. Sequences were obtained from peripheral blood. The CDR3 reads CASSLRPLAGNNEQFF. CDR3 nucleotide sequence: TGCGCCAGCAGCTTGCGCCCCCTAGCGGGAAACAATGAGCAGTTCTTC.